Listed below are T cell receptor beta chains from one sample, sequenced in a study of shared clonotypes between healthy human individuals. Repertoires were generated with immunoSEQ multiplex PCR, while TCRdb's copy carries only in-frame clones and drops some. Seen here are approximately 1.5 million clones, less than 99% observed once, and the top ten hold approximately 0.4%. Sequenced: naive CD4+ T cells sorted from blood. The receptors were gathered from a man aged 30 to 45 in good health. Both conserved end residues are part of each CDR3. The order of the fields is D gene, V gene, clone size, J gene, CDR3 length, CDR3 protein, CDR3 DNA. A D gene is named only where the DNA matches it firmly. The size of a clone is reported for some rows only, either as once, few or many, or as a class for expanded clones.

d_call: TRBD1; v_call: TRBV6-1; clone_size: .; j_call: TRBJ2-1; cdr3_length: 12; cdr3_aa: CASNRGVNEQFF; cdr3_nt: TGTGCCAGCAACAGGGGGGTAAATGAGCAGTTCTTC
d_call: TRBD1; v_call: TRBV5-1; clone_size: .; j_call: TRBJ2-1; cdr3_length: 15; cdr3_aa: CASSFLRGQGYEQFF; cdr3_nt: TGCGCCAGCAGCTTCCTCCGGGGACAGGGCTATGAGCAGTTCTTC
d_call: .; v_call: TRBV11-3; clone_size: few; j_call: TRBJ2-3; cdr3_length: 11; cdr3_aa: CASSSTDTQYF; cdr3_nt: TGTGCCAGCAGCTCGACAGATACGCAGTATTTT
d_call: .; v_call: TRBV7-9; clone_size: .; j_call: TRBJ2-3; cdr3_length: 16; cdr3_aa: CASSLAEGSSTDTQYF; cdr3_nt: TGTGCCAGCAGCTTAGCGGAGGGCTCTAGCACAGATACGCAGTATTTT
d_call: .; v_call: TRBV7-2; clone_size: .; j_call: TRBJ2-7; cdr3_length: 14; cdr3_aa: CASSLDGGIYEQYF; cdr3_nt: TGTGCCAGCAGCTTAGATGGGGGAATCTACGAGCAGTACTTC
d_call: TRBD2; v_call: TRBV10-2; clone_size: .; j_call: TRBJ2-1; cdr3_length: 19; cdr3_aa: CATGVRPGLAYRGGNEQFF; cdr3_nt: TGCGCCACCGGGGTTAGACCGGGACTAGCCTACCGGGGGGGGAATGAGCAGTTCTTC
d_call: TRBD2; v_call: TRBV28; clone_size: .; j_call: TRBJ2-7; cdr3_length: 15; cdr3_aa: CASSLPGETSGEQYF; cdr3_nt: TGTGCCAGCAGTCTACCCGGCGAGACTAGCGGCGAGCAGTACTTC
d_call: TRBD1; v_call: TRBV28; clone_size: .; j_call: TRBJ2-1; cdr3_length: 17; cdr3_aa: CASSLRQGAGPYNEQFF; cdr3_nt: TGTGCCAGCAGTTTAAGGCAGGGGGCAGGTCCCTACAATGAGCAGTTCTTC
d_call: .; v_call: TRBV6-4; clone_size: once; j_call: TRBJ1-3; cdr3_length: 18; cdr3_aa: CASSQTRSPEYSGNTIYF; cdr3_nt: TGTGCCAGCTCACAAACCAGGTCTCCGGAATACTCTGGAAACACCATATATTTT
d_call: TRBD1; v_call: TRBV7-3; clone_size: .; j_call: TRBJ2-1; cdr3_length: 14; cdr3_aa: CASSLRTGLHEQFF; cdr3_nt: TGTGCCAGCAGCTTAAGGACAGGGCTCCATGAGCAGTTCTTC
d_call: TRBD2; v_call: TRBV11-2; clone_size: .; j_call: TRBJ2-5; cdr3_length: 18; cdr3_aa: CASSLNPGLARIRETQYF; cdr3_nt: TGTGCCAGCAGCTTAAACCCGGGACTAGCGAGGATCCGGGAGACCCAGTACTTC
d_call: TRBD1; v_call: TRBV5-1; clone_size: .; j_call: TRBJ2-7; cdr3_length: 14; cdr3_aa: CASSLEGQWGEQYF; cdr3_nt: TGCGCCAGCAGCTTGGAGGGACAGTGGGGGGAGCAGTACTTC
d_call: TRBD2; v_call: TRBV4-2; clone_size: .; j_call: TRBJ2-1; cdr3_length: 17; cdr3_aa: CASSHGLAGGSYNEQFF; cdr3_nt: TGTGCCAGCAGCCACGGACTAGCGGGAGGATCCTACAATGAGCAGTTCTTC
d_call: TRBD1; v_call: TRBV5-1; clone_size: .; j_call: TRBJ1-3; cdr3_length: 17; cdr3_aa: CASSFWTGGASGNTIYF; cdr3_nt: TGCGCCAGCAGCTTCTGGACAGGGGGCGCTTCTGGAAACACCATATATTTT
d_call: TRBD1; v_call: TRBV5-4; clone_size: .; j_call: TRBJ1-1; cdr3_length: 15; cdr3_aa: CASSLGDRDTFVAFF; cdr3_nt: TGTGCCAGCAGCTTGGGGGACAGAGACACCTTTGTAGCTTTCTTT
d_call: .; v_call: TRBV18; clone_size: .; j_call: TRBJ2-7; cdr3_length: 12; cdr3_aa: CASSPLPYEQYF; cdr3_nt: TGTGCCAGCTCACCGCTTCCCTACGAGCAGTACTTC
d_call: .; v_call: TRBV9; clone_size: .; j_call: TRBJ1-1; cdr3_length: 14; cdr3_aa: CASVPGKENTEAFF; cdr3_nt: TGTGCCAGCGTTCCAGGGAAGGAGAACACTGAAGCTTTCTTT
d_call: .; v_call: TRBV12-5; clone_size: .; j_call: TRBJ2-5; cdr3_length: 13; cdr3_aa: CASAVRLQETQYF; cdr3_nt: TGTGCTAGTGCGGTGCGGCTACAAGAGACCCAGTACTTC
d_call: .; v_call: TRBV18; clone_size: .; j_call: TRBJ2-4; cdr3_length: 16; cdr3_aa: CASSPPGGHSKNIQYF; cdr3_nt: TGTGCCAGCTCACCCCCAGGGGGGCATTCCAAAAACATTCAGTACTTC
d_call: .; v_call: TRBV4-1; clone_size: .; j_call: TRBJ1-2; cdr3_length: 13; cdr3_aa: CASSHVGHYGYTF; cdr3_nt: TGCGCCAGCAGCCATGTTGGCCACTATGGCTACACCTTC
d_call: TRBD2; v_call: TRBV5-1; clone_size: .; j_call: TRBJ2-1; cdr3_length: 15; cdr3_aa: CASSLGTSGPLGQFF; cdr3_nt: TGCGCCAGCAGCCTAGGGACTAGCGGGCCGTTGGGGCAGTTCTTC
d_call: .; v_call: TRBV27; clone_size: .; j_call: TRBJ2-7; cdr3_length: 16; cdr3_aa: CASSLYAGGLGYEQYF; cdr3_nt: TGTGCCAGCAGTTTATACGCCGGTGGTCTGGGCTACGAGCAGTACTTC
d_call: TRBD2; v_call: TRBV10-1; clone_size: .; j_call: TRBJ2-7; cdr3_length: 15; cdr3_aa: CASSESAGVTYEQYF; cdr3_nt: TGCGCCAGCAGTGAGTCGGCGGGAGTCACTTACGAGCAGTACTTC
d_call: TRBD2; v_call: TRBV18; clone_size: .; j_call: TRBJ2-7; cdr3_length: 18; cdr3_aa: CASSPGTRASGTSYEQYF; cdr3_nt: TGTGCCAGCTCACCGGGGACTCGGGCTAGCGGGACCTCCTACGAGCAGTACTTC
d_call: TRBD2; v_call: TRBV11-2; clone_size: .; j_call: TRBJ2-1; cdr3_length: 17; cdr3_aa: CASSLDFASGSSNEQFF; cdr3_nt: TGTGCCAGCAGCTTAGATTTTGCTAGCGGGAGCAGTAATGAGCAGTTCTTC
d_call: TRBD2; v_call: TRBV11-2; clone_size: .; j_call: TRBJ2-1; cdr3_length: 16; cdr3_aa: CASSLVTGGSYNEQFF; cdr3_nt: TGTGCCAGCAGCTTAGTTACGGGAGGGTCCTACAATGAGCAGTTCTTC
d_call: .; v_call: TRBV6-1; clone_size: .; j_call: TRBJ2-1; cdr3_length: 15; cdr3_aa: CASSPYPGNVGEQFF; cdr3_nt: TGTGCCAGCAGTCCCTACCCGGGGAATGTTGGTGAGCAGTTCTTC
d_call: TRBD2; v_call: TRBV28; clone_size: .; j_call: TRBJ2-1; cdr3_length: 15; cdr3_aa: CASRGRTSGSNEQFF; cdr3_nt: TGTGCCAGCAGGGGAAGGACTAGCGGGAGTAATGAGCAGTTCTTC
d_call: .; v_call: TRBV10-2; clone_size: .; j_call: TRBJ1-1; cdr3_length: 18; cdr3_aa: CASSETGFWGVQNTEAFF; cdr3_nt: TGCGCCAGCAGTGAGACCGGGTTTTGGGGGGTCCAGAACACTGAAGCTTTCTTT
d_call: TRBD2; v_call: TRBV7-8; clone_size: .; j_call: TRBJ2-7; cdr3_length: 14; cdr3_aa: CASSPGAGSYEQYF; cdr3_nt: TGTGCCAGCAGCCCGGGAGCGGGATCCTACGAGCAGTACTTC
d_call: .; v_call: TRBV7-8; clone_size: once; j_call: TRBJ2-1; cdr3_length: 13; cdr3_aa: CASSPLGAGEQFF; cdr3_nt: TGTGCCAGCAGCCCCCTAGGGGCTGGCGAGCAGTTCTTC
d_call: TRBD1; v_call: TRBV11-2; clone_size: .; j_call: TRBJ1-4; cdr3_length: 16; cdr3_aa: CASSPRGTAVNEKLFF; cdr3_nt: TGTGCCAGCAGCCCAAGGGGGACAGCCGTTAATGAAAAACTGTTTTTT